These 13 T cell receptor beta chains were sequenced from one sample in a study of OX40 agonist ivuxolimab in advanced cancers. This table comes from immunoSEQ multiplex PCR, and its TCRdb copy is limited to in-frame clones, with some not included. The data contain 15,000 to 20,000 clones, 80% to 90% of them singletons. Sequenced material: CD4+ or CD8+ T cells sorted from blood, taken in a trial of the OX40 agonist ivuxolimab. Every receptor here comes from an adult with an advanced solid tumor such as melanoma, head and neck, liver or kidney cancer.

In its sample, this clone was seen once. The rearrangement links TRBV28 to TRBJ2-2; possibly TRBD1 or TRBD2 for D (10 bases each). Germline-derived CDR1 and CDR2 are MDHEN and SYDVKM. V lost 4 bases to trimming and J lost 6 bases, with 24 bases between them. This CDR3 is built from 18 residues. CDR3 region: CASSYRDRGSGRAGELFF. CDR3 DNA sequence: TGTGCCAGCAGTTATCGGGACAGGGGAAGCGGGAGGGCCGGGGAGCTGTTTTTT.

The chain employs TRBV7-8 and TRBJ2-2; 8 bases map to TRBD1. Germline CDR1 is SGHVS and CDR2 is FQNEAQ. The CDR3 length is 17 residues. The V and J ends lost 1 base and 1 base, in that order; junction bases with no gene match: 5. The DNA for the CDR3 is TGTGCCAGCAGCTTAGGACAGGGGCTAATGAACACCGGGGAGCTGTTTTTT. Amino acid sequence: CASSLGQGLMNTGELFF.

This sequence joins TRBV5-1 and TRBJ1-1; the D is unclear. The CDR3 extends over 13 amino acids. Germline-derived CDR1 and CDR2 are SGHRS and YFSETQ. Trimming removed 4 bases at V and 0 bases at J, with 7 bases between. CDR3 nucleotide sequence: TGCGCCAGCAGCCGAGACATGAACACTGAAGCTTTCTTT. It specifies CASSRDMNTEAFF. Complete variable domain (other parts from reference TRBV5-1 and TRBJ1-1): KAGVTQTPRYLIKTRGQQVTLSCSPISGHRSVSWYQQTPGQGLQFLFEYFSETQRNKGNFPGRFSGRQFSNSRSEMNVSTLELGDSALYLCASSRDMNTEAFFGQGTRLTVV.

The CDR3: CASRGPSTDTQYF. The CDR3 nucleotides are TGTGCCAGCAGGGGGCCGAGCACAGATACGCAGTATTTT. This rearrangement joins TRBV7-3 to TRBJ2-3; D possibly corresponds to TRBD1 (5 bases). In germline, CDR1 is SGHTA, CDR2 FQGTGA. The CDR3 extends over 13 amino acids. The V gene lost 6 bases and the J gene lost 0 bases, with 7 bases spanning the gap.

The rearrangement links TRBV7-3 to TRBJ2-1; 13 bases map to TRBD2. V was clipped by 1 base and J by 5 bases; unmatched bases: 5. CDR1 is SGHTA, CDR2 FQGTGA, per germline. This CDR3 is built from 17 residues. CDR3 coding DNA: TGTGCCAGCAGCTTAAGGGGAACTAGCGGGAGGGACAATGAGCAGTTCTTC. Protein sequence: CASSLRGTSGRDNEQFF.

J is TRBJ2-7 and V is TRBV4-1; D is uncertain. Trimming left V 5 bases short and J 3 bases short, with 11 bases between. CDR3 length: 13 residues. Germline values: CDR1 MGHRA, CDR2 YSYEKL. CDR3 DNA sequence: TGCGCCAGCAGCTACGAGAGAGGCTACGAGCAGTACTTC. Translating gives CASSYERGYEQYF.

This chain uses TRBV6-5 with TRBJ2-3; 9 bases line up with TRBD1. CDR1 is MNHEY and CDR2 is SVGAGI in the germline V gene. CDR3 length: 16 residues. V gave up 2 bases and J gave up 0 bases; unmatched junction bases: 3. The CDR3 loop is CASSYGQGTSTDTQYF. In DNA form, the CDR3 reads TGTGCCAGCAGTTACGGACAGGGGACTAGCACAGATACGCAGTATTTT.

The sample holds a few counts of this clone. The J gene is TRBJ1-1, the V gene TRBV19; perhaps TRBD1 as D (6 bases). Germline V gene data show CDR1 as LNHDA and CDR2 as SQIVND (reference sequence). The CDR3 has 15 amino acids. The V gene lost 6 bases and the J gene lost 4 bases, with 18 bases spanning the gap. The CDR3: CASSRTDTYATEAFF. The DNA of the CDR3 is TGTGCCAGTAGCCGGACAGACACGTATGCCACTGAAGCTTTCTTT. The full variable domain, rest sourced from reference TRBV19 and TRBJ1-1, is DGGITQSPKYLFRKEGQNVTLSCEQNLNHDAMYWYRQDPGQGLRLIYYSQIVNDFQKGDIAEGYSVSREKKESFPLTVTSAQKNPTAFYLCASSRTDTYATEAFFGQGTRLTVV.

This rearrangement joins TRBV27 to TRBJ1-6; D unresolved. CDR1 and CDR2 (germline): MNHEY, SMNVEV (reference sequence). The CDR3 is 13 residues long. Trimming removed 6 bases at V and 7 bases at J, with 10 bases between. DNA for the CDR3: TGTGCCAGCAGGGTGGCCCCGAATTCACCCCTCCACTTT. This encodes CASRVAPNSPLHF.

The chain links TRBV7-2 to TRBJ2-5; D gene unclear. V gave up 4 bases and J gave up 5 bases, with 20 bases separating them. This CDR3 region has 16 residues. Germline CDR1 and CDR2: SGHTA and FQGNSA. CDR3 DNA sequence: TGTGCCAGCAGCTCCTCATCGGCGATTGGTGGGGAGACCCAGTACTTC. Amino acids: CASSSSSAIGGETQYF.

The chain recombines TRBV5-5 with TRBJ1-4; D may be TRBD1 (5 bases). Trimming stripped 4 bases from V and 5 bases from J, with 21 bases between. The CDR3 runs 17 residues. Germline CDR1 is SGHKS and CDR2 is YYEKEE (reference sequence). In DNA form, the CDR3 reads TGTGCCAGCAGCCCCCTTACGGGGACGAGGTCGAATGAAAAACTGTTTTTT. Translating it yields CASSPLTGTRSNEKLFF.

The CDR3 nucleotides are TGTGCCAGCAGGGGGAGGACGGCCTCAAAACCGCAGTATTTT. Translated: CASRGRTASKPQYF. This sequence joins TRBV6-5 and TRBJ2-3; a weak D match, TRBD2 (6 bases). The germline CDR1 and CDR2 sequences are MNHEY and SVGAGI. V was shortened by 6 bases and J by 10 bases, with 20 bases between the two germline ends. The CDR3 extends over 14 amino acids.

V gene TRBV6-5 combines with J gene TRBJ2-5; D unclear. The CDR3 totals 10 residues. V dropped 6 bases and J dropped 5 bases, with 4 bases sitting between them. CDR1 and CDR2 (germline): MNHEY, SVGAGI. The CDR3, as DNA: TGTGCCAGCAGAGGGGAGACCCAGTACTTC. This translates into CASRGETQYF.